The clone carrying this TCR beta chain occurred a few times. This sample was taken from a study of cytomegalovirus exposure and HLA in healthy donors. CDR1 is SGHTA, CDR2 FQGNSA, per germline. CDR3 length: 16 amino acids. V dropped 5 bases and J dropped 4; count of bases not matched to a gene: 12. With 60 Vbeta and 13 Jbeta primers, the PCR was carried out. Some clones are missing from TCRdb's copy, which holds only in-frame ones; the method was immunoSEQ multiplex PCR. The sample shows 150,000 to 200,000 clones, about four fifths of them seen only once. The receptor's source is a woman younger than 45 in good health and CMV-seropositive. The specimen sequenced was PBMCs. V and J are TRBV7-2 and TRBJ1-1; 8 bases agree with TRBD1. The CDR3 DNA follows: TGTGCCAGCAGCCCGAGGACAGGGCGGATTGGCACTGAAGCTTTCTTT. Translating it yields CASSPRTGRIGTEAFF. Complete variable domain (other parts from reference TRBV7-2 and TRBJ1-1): GAGVSQSPSNKVTEKGKDVELRCDPISGHTALYWYRQSLGQGLEFLIYFQGNSAPDKSGLPSDRFSAERTGGSVSTLTIQRTQQEDSAVYLCASSPRTGRIGTEAFFGQGTRLTVV.